The source of this T cell receptor (beta chain) is a study of shared clonotypes between healthy human individuals. For the study at large: Contributing individuals were a couple of females and a few males aged 18 to 49. Study observations and caveats: The study found approximately 5% of naive CD4 clonotypes shared across several donors.

Details on this clone: The antigen is unknown.

Donors comprised only Caucasian adults living in Nashville, Tennessee. CDR1 and CDR2 from the germline V gene are SEHNR and FQNEAQ (reference sequence). J lost 5 bases, V lost 5 bases, and 8 bases had no gene match. The CDR3 runs 15 residues. TCRdb keeps only in-frame clones here, not all; method: immunoSEQ multiplex PCR. The sample lists approximately 2.3 million clones, 90% to 95% occurring once. The V gene is TRBV7-9, the J gene TRBJ1-4; 7 positions match TRBD1. The sequence was collected from a man aged 18-30 years in good health. Some clones in this sample may be carry-over from other donors' samples. The specimen was naive CD4+ T cells from PBMCs. The subset is: CD45RA+ positively selected. This CDR3 is CASSLPTGPNEKLFF. CDR3 DNA sequence: TGTGCCAGCAGCCTCCCGACAGGGCCAAATGAAAAACTGTTTTTT.